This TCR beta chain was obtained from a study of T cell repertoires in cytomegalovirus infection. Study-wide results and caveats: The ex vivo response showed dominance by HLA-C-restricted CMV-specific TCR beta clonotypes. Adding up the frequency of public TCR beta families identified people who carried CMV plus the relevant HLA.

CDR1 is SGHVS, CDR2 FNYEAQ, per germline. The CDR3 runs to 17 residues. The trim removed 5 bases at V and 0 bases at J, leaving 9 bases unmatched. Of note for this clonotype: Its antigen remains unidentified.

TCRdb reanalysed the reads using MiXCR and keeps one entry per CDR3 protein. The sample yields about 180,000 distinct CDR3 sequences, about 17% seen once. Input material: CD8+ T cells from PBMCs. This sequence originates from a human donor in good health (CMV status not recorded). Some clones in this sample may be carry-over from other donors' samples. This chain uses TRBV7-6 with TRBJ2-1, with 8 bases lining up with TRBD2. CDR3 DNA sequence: TGTGCCAGCAGCATATTAGCGGGACTTAGCTCCTACAATGAGCAGTTCTTC. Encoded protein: CASSILAGLSSYNEQFF.